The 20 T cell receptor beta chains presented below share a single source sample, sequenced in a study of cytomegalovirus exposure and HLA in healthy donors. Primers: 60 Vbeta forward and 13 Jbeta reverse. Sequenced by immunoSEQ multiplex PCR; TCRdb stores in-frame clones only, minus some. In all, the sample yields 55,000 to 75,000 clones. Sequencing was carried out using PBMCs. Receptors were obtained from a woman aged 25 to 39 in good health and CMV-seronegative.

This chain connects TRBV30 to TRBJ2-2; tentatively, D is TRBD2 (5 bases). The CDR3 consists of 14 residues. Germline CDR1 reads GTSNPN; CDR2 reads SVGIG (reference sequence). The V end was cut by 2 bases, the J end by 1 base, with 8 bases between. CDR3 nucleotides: TGTGCCTGGAGTAGCGGCCAGAACACCGGGGAGCTGTTTTTT. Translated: CAWSSGQNTGELFF.

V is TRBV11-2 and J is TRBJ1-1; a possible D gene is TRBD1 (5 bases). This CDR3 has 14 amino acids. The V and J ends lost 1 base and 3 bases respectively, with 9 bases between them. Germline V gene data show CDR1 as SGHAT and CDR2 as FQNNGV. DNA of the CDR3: TGTGCCAGCAGCTTAGGGACACCGGACACTGAAGCTTTCTTT. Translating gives CASSLGTPDTEAFF.

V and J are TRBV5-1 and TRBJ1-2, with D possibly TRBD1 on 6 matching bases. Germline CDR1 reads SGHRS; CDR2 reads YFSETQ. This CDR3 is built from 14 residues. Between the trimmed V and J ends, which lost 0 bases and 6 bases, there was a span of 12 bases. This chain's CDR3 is CASSLAQGQDGYTF. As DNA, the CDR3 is TGCGCCAGCAGCTTGGCTCAGGGGCAGGATGGCTACACCTTC.

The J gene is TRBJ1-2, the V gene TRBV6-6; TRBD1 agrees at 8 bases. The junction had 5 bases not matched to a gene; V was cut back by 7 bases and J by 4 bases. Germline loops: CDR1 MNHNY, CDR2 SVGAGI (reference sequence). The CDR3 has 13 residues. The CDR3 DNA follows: TGTGCCAGCACCGGACAGGGTGGCTATGGCTACACCTTC. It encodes CASTGQGGYGYTF.

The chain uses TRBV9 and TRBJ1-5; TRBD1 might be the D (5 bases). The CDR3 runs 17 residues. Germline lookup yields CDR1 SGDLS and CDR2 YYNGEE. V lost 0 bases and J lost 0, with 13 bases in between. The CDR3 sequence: CASSVGDRPYSNQPQHF. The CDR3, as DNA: TGTGCCAGCAGCGTAGGAGACAGACCTTATAGCAATCAGCCCCAGCATTTT.

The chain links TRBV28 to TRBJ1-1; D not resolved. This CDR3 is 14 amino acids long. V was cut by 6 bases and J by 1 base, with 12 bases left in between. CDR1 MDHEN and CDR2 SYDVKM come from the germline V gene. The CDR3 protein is CASSLELGNTEAFF. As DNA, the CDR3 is TGTGCCAGCAGCCTGGAGCTCGGGAACACTGAAGCTTTCTTT.

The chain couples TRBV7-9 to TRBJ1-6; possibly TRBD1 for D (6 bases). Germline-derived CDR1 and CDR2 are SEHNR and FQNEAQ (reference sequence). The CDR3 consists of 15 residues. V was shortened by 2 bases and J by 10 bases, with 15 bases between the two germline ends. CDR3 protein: CASSLTGGGRSPLHF. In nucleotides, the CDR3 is TGTGCCAGCAGCTTAACGGGAGGGGGGAGGTCACCCCTCCACTTT.

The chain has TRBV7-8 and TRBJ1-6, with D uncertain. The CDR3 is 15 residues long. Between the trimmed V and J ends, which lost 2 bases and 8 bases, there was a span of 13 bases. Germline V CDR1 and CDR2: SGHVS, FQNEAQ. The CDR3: CASSLLDAGDSPLHF. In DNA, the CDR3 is TGTGCCAGCAGCTTATTGGATGCGGGAGATTCACCCCTCCACTTT.

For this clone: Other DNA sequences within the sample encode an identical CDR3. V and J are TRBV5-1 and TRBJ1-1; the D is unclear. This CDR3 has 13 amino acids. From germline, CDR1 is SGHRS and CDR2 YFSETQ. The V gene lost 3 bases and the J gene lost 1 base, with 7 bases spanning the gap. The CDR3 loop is CASSSPGNTEAFF. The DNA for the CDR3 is TGCGCCAGCAGCTCCCCCGGGAACACTGAAGCTTTCTTT.

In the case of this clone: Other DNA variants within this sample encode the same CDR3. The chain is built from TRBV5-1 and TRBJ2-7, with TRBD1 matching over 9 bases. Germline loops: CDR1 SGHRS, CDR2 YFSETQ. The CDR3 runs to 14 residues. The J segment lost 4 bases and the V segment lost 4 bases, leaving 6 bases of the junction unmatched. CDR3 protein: CASSPGQGIYEQYF. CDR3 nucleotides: TGCGCCAGCAGCCCTGGACAGGGGATTTACGAGCAGTACTTC. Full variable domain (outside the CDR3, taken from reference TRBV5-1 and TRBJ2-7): KAGVTQTPRYLIKTRGQQVTLSCSPISGHRSVSWYQQTPGQGLQFLFEYFSETQRNKGNFPGRFSGRQFSNSRSEMNVSTLELGDSALYLCASSPGQGIYEQYFGPGTRLTVT.

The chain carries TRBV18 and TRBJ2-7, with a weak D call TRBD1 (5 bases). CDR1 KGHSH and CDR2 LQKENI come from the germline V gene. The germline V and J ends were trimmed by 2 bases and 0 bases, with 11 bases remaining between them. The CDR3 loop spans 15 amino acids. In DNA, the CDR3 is TGTGCCAGCTCACCAGGTTCCAGGGACTCCTACGAGCAGTACTTC. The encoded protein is CASSPGSRDSYEQYF.

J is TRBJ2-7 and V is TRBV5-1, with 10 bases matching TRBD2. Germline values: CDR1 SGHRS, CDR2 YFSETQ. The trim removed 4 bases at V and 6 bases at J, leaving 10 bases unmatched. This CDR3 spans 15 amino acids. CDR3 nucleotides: TGCGCCAGCAGCCCACAAGCGGGAGGGCCGGGCGAGCAGTACTTC. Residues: CASSPQAGGPGEQYF.

The CDR3 nucleotides are TGTGCCAGCAGCTCATACGCTGACGGGGGGACAGATACGCAGTATTTT. This codes for CASSSYADGGTDTQYF. The chain is built from TRBV11-3 and TRBJ2-3; 7 bases line up with TRBD2. This CDR3 contains 16 residues. Trimming removed 4 bases from V and 3 bases from J; junction bases left unmatched: 10. CDR1 is SGHNT, CDR2 YENEEA, per germline.

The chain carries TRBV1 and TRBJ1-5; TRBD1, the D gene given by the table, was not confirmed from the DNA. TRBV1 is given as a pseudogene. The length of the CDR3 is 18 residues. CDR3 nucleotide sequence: TGCACCAGCAGCCAAGGTAAACGGACAGCGTATAGCAATCAGCCCCAGCATTTT. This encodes CTSSQGKRTAYSNQPQHF.

The CDR3 spells CAWSSLVTTQYF. The DNA of the CDR3 is TGTGCCTGGAGTTCGCTAGTGACGACGCAGTATTTT. The genes are TRBV30 and TRBJ2-3; no clear D gene. CDR1 and CDR2 (germline): GTSNPN, SVGIG (reference sequence). The CDR3 runs 12 residues. V was pared by 2 bases and J by 9 bases, with 12 bases between.

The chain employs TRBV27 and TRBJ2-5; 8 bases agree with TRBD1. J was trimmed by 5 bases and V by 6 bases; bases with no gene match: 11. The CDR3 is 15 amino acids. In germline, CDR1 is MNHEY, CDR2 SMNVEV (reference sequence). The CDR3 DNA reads TGTGCCAGCAGCCTACTGACAGGGGACACGGAGACCCAGTACTTC. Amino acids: CASSLLTGDTETQYF.

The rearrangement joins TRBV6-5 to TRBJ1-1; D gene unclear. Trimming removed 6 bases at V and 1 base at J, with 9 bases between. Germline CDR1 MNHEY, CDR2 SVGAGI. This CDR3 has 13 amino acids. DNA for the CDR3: TGTGCCAGCAGCCGACAAAGGAACACTGAAGCTTTCTTT. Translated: CASSRQRNTEAFF.

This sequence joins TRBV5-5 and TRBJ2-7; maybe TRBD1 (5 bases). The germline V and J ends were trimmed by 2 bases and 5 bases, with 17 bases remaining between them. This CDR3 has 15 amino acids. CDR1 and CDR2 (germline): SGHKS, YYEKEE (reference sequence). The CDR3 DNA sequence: TGTGCCAGCAGCTTCTCATGGCAGGGTGGCCACGAGCAGTACTTC. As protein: CASSFSWQGGHEQYF.

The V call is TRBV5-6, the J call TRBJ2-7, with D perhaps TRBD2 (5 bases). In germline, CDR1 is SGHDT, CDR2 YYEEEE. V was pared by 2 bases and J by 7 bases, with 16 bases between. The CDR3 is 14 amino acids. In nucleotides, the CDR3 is TGTGCCAGCAGCTTTCCGGGAAGCCCCTGGGAGCAGTACTTC. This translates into CASSFPGSPWEQYF.

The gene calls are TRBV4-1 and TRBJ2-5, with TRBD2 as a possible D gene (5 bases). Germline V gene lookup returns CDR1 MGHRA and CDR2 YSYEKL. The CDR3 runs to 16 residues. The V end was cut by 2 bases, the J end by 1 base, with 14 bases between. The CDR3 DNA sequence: TGCGCCAGCAGCCAAACCGGGAATTATGGCCAAGAGACCCAGTACTTC. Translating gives CASSQTGNYGQETQYF.